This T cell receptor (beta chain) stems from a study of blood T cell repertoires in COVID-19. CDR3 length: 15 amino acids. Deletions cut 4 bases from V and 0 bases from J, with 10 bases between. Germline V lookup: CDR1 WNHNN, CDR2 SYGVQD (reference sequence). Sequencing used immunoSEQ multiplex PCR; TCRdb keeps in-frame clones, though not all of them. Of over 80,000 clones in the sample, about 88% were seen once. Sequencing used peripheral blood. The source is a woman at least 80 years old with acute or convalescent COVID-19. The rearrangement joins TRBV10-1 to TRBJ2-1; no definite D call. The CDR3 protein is CASSAPGVSYNEQFF. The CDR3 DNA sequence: TGCGCCAGCAGTGCTCCAGGTGTCTCCTACAATGAGCAGTTCTTC.